These 15 T cell receptor beta chains originate from one sample sequenced in a study of T cells after yellow fever vaccination. TCRdb ran MiXCR on the 5' RACE reads and lists one entry per CDR3 protein. The repertoire holds more than 300,000 distinct CDR3 sequences, with roughly 10% as singletons. Material: CD4+ T cells sorted from PBMCs, obtained 45 days after the yellow fever booster vaccination. The receptors come from a man younger than 30 who received the YFV17D yellow fever vaccine.

This clonotype was recorded at least ten times. The chain employs TRBV5-1 and TRBJ2-1; 12 positions agree with TRBD2. Germline CDR1 reads SGHRS; CDR2 reads YFSETQ. The CDR3 consists of 15 residues. J gave up 7 bases and V 2 bases, and 4 bases lay outside the gene matches. The CDR3 here is CASSFGLAGPNEQFF. DNA of the CDR3: TGCGCCAGCAGCTTCGGACTAGCGGGGCCTAATGAGCAGTTCTTC.

This clonotype has a handful of counts. The rearrangement joins TRBV4-2 to TRBJ2-1, with 11 bases identical to TRBD2. CDR1 is LGHNA, CDR2 YNFKEQ, per germline. V gave up 2 bases and J gave up 2 bases; unmatched junction bases: 5. The CDR3 length is 17 residues. CDR3 in DNA: TGTGCCAGCAGCCAATTAGCTAGCGGGGGGCCCTACAATGAGCAGTTCTTC. Its translation: CASSQLASGGPYNEQFF.

This clonotype was counted only a few times. The V and J genes are TRBV20-1 and TRBJ1-2, with D maybe TRBD1 (6 bases). The V gene's germline CDR1 is DFQATT and CDR2 SNEGSKA (reference sequence). V dropped 5 bases and J dropped 4 bases, with 17 bases sitting between them. The CDR3 runs 14 residues. CDR3 coding DNA: TGCAGTGCTGGTGAAGGGGGAGCCTCCTATGGCTACACCTTC. Residues: CSAGEGGASYGYTF.

The sample holds a few counts of this clonotype. The gene calls are TRBV7-6 and TRBJ2-3; the match to TRBD1 covers 11 bases. The CDR3 totals 15 residues. Trimming at V came to 5 bases and at J to 5 bases, leaving 6 bases not matched to a gene. The germline V gene has CDR1 SGHVS and CDR2 FNYEAQ. The CDR3 loop is CASSLGTGGKDTQYF. In DNA form, the CDR3 reads TGTGCCAGCAGCCTTGGGACAGGGGGAAAAGATACGCAGTATTTT.

This clonotype was observed many times. The gene calls are TRBV9 and TRBJ2-1; TRBD2 is a possible D gene (6 bases). Germline-derived CDR1 and CDR2 are SGDLS and YYNGEE. The V end was cut by 4 bases, the J end by 1 base, with 12 bases between. This CDR3 has 15 residues. The CDR3: CASSPRERSYNEQFF. As DNA, the CDR3 is TGTGCCAGCAGCCCCCGGGAGAGGTCCTACAATGAGCAGTTCTTC.

The table lists this clonotype with a few counts. The chain is built from TRBV9 and TRBJ2-1, with a tentative D call TRBD2 (6 bases). Germline V gives CDR1 SGDLS, CDR2 YYNGEE. The CDR3 loop spans 15 amino acids. Trimming stripped 4 bases from V and 6 bases from J, with 17 bases between. In DNA form, the CDR3 reads TGTGCCAGCAGCAACCACCCTGGACTATCCAATGAGCAGTTCTTC. Residues: CASSNHPGLSNEQFF.

The rearrangement joins TRBV14 to TRBJ2-6; D gene unclear. Germline-derived CDR1 and CDR2 are SGHDN and FVKESK. V dropped 8 bases and J dropped 1 base, with 12 bases sitting between them. This CDR3 has 15 residues. The CDR3 is CASHSYRSGANVLTF. The CDR3 DNA sequence: TGTGCCAGCCACAGCTACCGATCTGGGGCCAACGTCCTGACTTTC.

The chain links TRBV3-1 to TRBJ2-1, with a possible D match to TRBD2 (7 bases). Germline CDR1 and CDR2: LGHDT and YNNKEL (reference sequence). The V end was cut by 1 base, the J end by 4 bases, with 14 bases between. CDR3 length: 16 amino acids. The CDR3 DNA follows: TGTGCCAGCAGCCAAGTTGGGCGGGGGCCGTACAATGAGCAGTTCTTC. This codes for CASSQVGRGPYNEQFF.

V is TRBV5-1 and J is TRBJ2-1; the match to TRBD1 covers 9 bases. The CDR3 is 11 residues long. Unmatched junction bases numbered 5, after V lost 4 bases and J lost 15 bases. CDR1 and CDR2 from the germline V gene are SGHRS and YFSETQ. The CDR3 reads CASSGTGFAFF. The DNA of the CDR3 is TGCGCCAGCAGCGGGACAGGGTTTGCGTTCTTC.

This chain links TRBV7-2 with TRBJ1-1, with 7 nucleotides matching TRBD1. V lost 4 bases, J lost 0 bases, and 2 bases stayed unmatched. Germline V lookup: CDR1 SGHTA, CDR2 FQGNSA. The CDR3 is 14 amino acids. Written as DNA, the CDR3 is TGTGCCAGCAGCTACGACAGGGTGAACACTGAAGCTTTCTTT. Its protein product is CASSYDRVNTEAFF. The full variable domain, rest sourced from reference TRBV7-2 and TRBJ1-1, is GAGVSQSPSNKVTEKGKDVELRCDPISGHTALYWYRQSLGQGLEFLIYFQGNSAPDKSGLPSDRFSAERTGGSVSTLTIQRTQQEDSAVYLCASSYDRVNTEAFFGQGTRLTVV.

The CDR3 region is CASSDQGWGTDTQYF. As DNA, the CDR3 is TGTGCCAGCAGTGATCAGGGGTGGGGCACAGATACGCAGTATTTT. This rearrangement joins TRBV6-1 to TRBJ2-3; the D gene is possibly TRBD1 (6 bases). Germline loops: CDR1 MNHNS, CDR2 SASEGT. The CDR3 has 15 amino acids. Trimming removed 3 bases from V and 1 base from J, with 11 bases in between.

This sequence joins TRBV7-9 and TRBJ2-2; D is perhaps TRBD2 (6 bases). This CDR3 comprises 15 residues. CDR1 and CDR2 (germline): SEHNR, FQNEAQ (reference sequence). V shed 2 bases and J shed 6 bases, with 13 bases lying between them. CDR3 coding DNA: TGTGCCAGCAGCTTACGGGGGATAGCCTCCGGGGAGCTGTTTTTT. Translated, it gives CASSLRGIASGELFF.

Only a few counts were recorded for this clonotype. V is TRBV4-3 and J is TRBJ1-5; D is uncertain. V dropped 1 base and J dropped 5 bases, with 6 bases sitting between them. The germline gives CDR1 LGHNA, CDR2 YSLEER. This CDR3 region has 13 residues. This CDR3 is CASSQVQDQPQHF. The CDR3 nucleotides are TGCGCCAGCAGCCAAGTCCAGGATCAGCCCCAGCATTTT.

This clonotype showed up just a few times. This chain links TRBV12-3 or TRBV12-4 with TRBJ2-1; 9 positions agree with TRBD1. J gave up 2 bases and V 7 bases, and 6 bases lay outside the gene matches. The CDR3 loop spans 15 amino acids. The CDR3 coding sequence is TGTGCCAGCACCCTGGACAGGGGTCCCTACAATGAGCAGTTCTTC. It encodes CASTLDRGPYNEQFF.

This clonotype was detected only a few times. The chain recombines TRBV27 with TRBJ1-1, with TRBD1 as a possible D gene (6 bases). The germline V and J ends were trimmed by 5 bases and 4 bases, with 17 bases remaining between them. Germline loops: CDR1 MNHEY, CDR2 SMNVEV (reference sequence). The CDR3 has 15 amino acids. In nucleotides, the CDR3 is TGTGCCAGCAGTGCCTTACAGGGAGTGAGCACTGAAGCTTTCTTT. Translated, it gives CASSALQGVSTEAFF.